The T cell receptor beta chain under discussion was sequenced for a study of cytomegalovirus exposure and HLA in healthy donors. Study results and caveats: The investigators catalogued about 170 TCR beta chains as cytomegalovirus-associated.

Comments on this clone: What it binds is not known.

This table comes from immunoSEQ multiplex PCR, and its TCRdb copy is limited to in-frame clones, with some not included. In the table there are hundreds of thousands of clones, 86% of which are singletons. The clonotype comes from a woman younger than 35 in good health and CMV-seronegative. Sequencing was performed on PBMCs.

The CDR3 DNA is TGCGCCAGCAGCCAAGATCGAGGGAGGGCCTTCCCCTACAATGAGCAGTTCTTC. Translated: CASSQDRGRAFPYNEQFF. The chain has TRBV4-1 and TRBJ2-1, with TRBD2 matching over 7 bases. Per germline, CDR1 MGHRA and CDR2 YSYEKL. The CDR3 loop spans 18 amino acids. The V gene end was trimmed by 0 bases and the J gene end by 2 bases; junction bases not matched to a gene: 10.